The clone carrying this TCR beta chain was found many times. Its specificity is unknown. The sample comes from a study of T cells in Graves' hyperthyroidism and ophthalmopathy. Study context: Once the initial diagnosis was made, peripheral blood was obtained before any treatment. Overall study results and limits: In validation, the model predicted ophthalmopathy. These predictions came a median about 6.5 months before onset. In the blood, most expanded thyroid clonotypes above 0.001 appeared as well.

Researchers amplified the TCR beta CDR3 regions from RNA transcripts. TCR CDR3 regions were first amplified by RT-PCR with HTBI primers. TCRdb reprocessed the multiplex PCR reads with MiXCR, giving one entry per CDR3 protein. The sample holds about 410,000 distinct CDR3 sequences, around 15% seen once. The CDR3 length is 14 residues. V lost 3 bases, J lost 7 bases, and 16 bases lay in between. The germline V gene has CDR1 DFQATT and CDR2 SNEGSKA (reference sequence). Patients were excluded because of uncontrolled infection, other autoimmune disease, pregnancy or lactation. V and J are TRBV20-1 and TRBJ1-5, with D possibly TRBD1 on 6 matching bases. The specimen was blood. The sequence came from a young man with Graves' ophthalmopathy. The CDR3 sequence: CSASPYGGHQPQHF. The CDR3, as DNA: TGCAGTGCTAGTCCTTATGGGGGCCACCAGCCCCAGCATTTT.